One sample yielded the 12 T cell receptor beta chains listed below, sequenced in a study of blood T cell repertoires in COVID-19. The method was immunoSEQ multiplex PCR; TCRdb's version includes in-frame clones alone and lacks a portion of them. The repertoire consists of 120,000 to 150,000 clones, with under 90% occurring once and the leading ten covering 1.5% to 2%. The sequencing sample was made of PBMCs or T cells enriched from blood (not recorded which). The origin of the receptors is a woman aged 18-29 years who had been exposed to COVID-19.

The CDR3 here is CASSFLGGSDYEQYF. The CDR3 DNA is TGTGCCAGCAGCTTCCTTGGCGGGAGTGACTACGAGCAGTACTTC. The chain employs TRBV5-4 and TRBJ2-7; 7 nucleotides line up with TRBD2. CDR3 length equals 15 residues. V was clipped by 2 bases and J by 3 bases; unmatched bases: 8. Germline V gene lookup returns CDR1 SGHNT and CDR2 YYREEE (reference sequence).

The rearrangement joins TRBV7-3 to TRBJ2-1; D possibly corresponds to TRBD2 (6 bases). Per the germline V gene, CDR1 is SGHTA and CDR2 is FQGTGA. V was clipped by 2 bases and J by 6 bases, with 17 bases between them. The CDR3 extends over 16 amino acids. As DNA, the CDR3 is TGTGCCAGCAGCTTATATGCGGGGCCCCTAACCAATGAGCAGTTCTTC. Translating it yields CASSLYAGPLTNEQFF.

This clone was counted once. The rearrangement uses TRBV7-3 and TRBJ2-1; 8 bases map to TRBD1. In germline, CDR1 is SGHTA, CDR2 FQGTGA. V lost 5 bases and J lost 4; bases outside the gene matches: 7. The CDR3 spans 15 residues. The CDR3 is CASSRGQGTYNEQFF. CDR3 sequence (DNA): TGTGCCAGCAGCCGAGGACAGGGTACATACAATGAGCAGTTCTTC.

V gene TRBV19 combines with J gene TRBJ1-4; 8 positions match TRBD1. J lost 7 bases, V lost 3 bases, and 7 bases had no gene match. Germline V lookup: CDR1 LNHDA, CDR2 SQIVND (reference sequence). This CDR3 is built from 15 residues. CDR3 in DNA: TGTGCCAGTAGTATCCCCGGACAGGGAGTTGAAAAACTGTTTTTT. This translates into CASSIPGQGVEKLFF.

J is TRBJ2-1 and V is TRBV5-6; 10 bases align to TRBD2. The ends lost 4 bases at V and 7 bases at J; junction bases unmatched: 14. CDR1 is SGHDT, CDR2 YYEEEE, per germline. The length of the CDR3 is 17 residues. The chain's CDR3 is CASSPTHLAGALNEQFF. DNA for the CDR3: TGTGCCAGCAGCCCAACTCATCTAGCGGGAGCCCTTAATGAGCAGTTCTTC.

The chain has TRBV7-3 and TRBJ2-1; 9 bases match TRBD2. The CDR3 has 14 amino acids. Germline loops: CDR1 SGHTA, CDR2 FQGTGA. V shed 1 base, J shed 8 bases, and the junction held 3 bases outside the gene matches. The CDR3 region has the DNA TGTGCCAGCAGCTTAAGGCGGGAGGGTCATGAGCAGTTCTTC. Translating it yields CASSLRREGHEQFF.

The chain uses TRBV7-8 and TRBJ2-7; D is perhaps TRBD2 (6 bases). CDR3 size: 15 residues. Germline V gene data show CDR1 as SGHVS and CDR2 as FQNEAQ. Trimming removed 6 bases from V and 5 bases from J, with 20 bases in between. The CDR3 loop is CASSSPPGSEHEQYF. The CDR3 DNA is TGTGCCAGCAGTTCCCCCCCCGGGAGCGAACACGAGCAGTACTTC.

The V gene is TRBV5-3, the J gene TRBJ1-5; D uncertain. TRBV5-3 is noted as an ORF with a role that remains uncertain. Trimming pared 6 bases from V and 0 bases from J, leaving 10 bases between. The CDR3 is 14 residues long. CDR3 protein: CARILTYSNQPQHF. In DNA, the CDR3 is TGTGCCAGAATACTAACCTATAGCAATCAGCCCCAGCATTTT.

The chain joins TRBV6-5 to TRBJ1-6; D may be TRBD1 (6 bases). V was trimmed by 5 bases and J by 8 bases, leaving 13 bases between them. Germline lookup yields CDR1 MNHEY and CDR2 SVGAGI. The CDR3 has 14 residues. CDR3 protein: CASSPDAGDSPLHF. For the CDR3, the DNA is TGTGCCAGCAGTCCTGATGCAGGGGATTCACCCCTCCACTTT.

The CDR3 sequence is CASSHSRTGSGYTF. As DNA, the CDR3 is TGTGCCAGCAGCCATTCCCGGACAGGATCAGGCTACACCTTC. The chain couples TRBV16 to TRBJ1-2; 7 nucleotides match TRBD1. The J segment lost 8 bases and the V segment lost 3 bases, leaving 9 bases of the junction unmatched. Looked up from germline, CDR1 is KGHSY and CDR2 is FQNENV. The CDR3 runs to 14 residues. Filled out from reference TRBV16 and TRBJ1-2, the complete variable domain reads GEEVAQTPKHLVRGEGQKAKLYCAPIKGHSYVFWYQQVLKNEFKFLISFQNENVFDETGMPKERFSAKCLPNSPCSLEIQATKLEDSAVYFCASSHSRTGSGYTFGSGTRLTVV.

There are many counts of this clone. One end of the junction varies from germline; a read error may be responsible. This sequence joins TRBV2 and TRBJ1-2, with 7 bases that match TRBD1. Germline CDR1 is SNHLY and CDR2 is FYNNEI. The CDR3 sequence is 13 residues long. The CDR3 sequence is CASSEGGAYGYTF. In nucleotides, the CDR3 is TGTGCCAGCAGCGAAGGGGGCGCCTATGGCTACACCTTC.

The chain combines TRBV21-1 with TRBJ1-1. TRBV21-1 is shown as a pseudogene. The CDR3 is made up of 13 amino acids. CDR3 sequence reads: CASSKAQGGEAFF. The CDR3 coding sequence is TGTGCCAGCAGCAAAGCGCAAGGAGGTGAAGCTTTCTTT.